This T cell receptor (beta chain) was found in a study of blood T cell repertoires in COVID-19. In the study overall: PBMCs, B-cell-depleted T cells, or T cells were the source of the cDNA or gDNA that made up the material.

About this clone itself: Other DNA variants within this sample encode the same CDR3.

The data were produced by immunoSEQ multiplex PCR, yet TCRdb's version contains in-frame clones alone and is incomplete. The sample contains tens of thousands of clones, almost 90% of which appear only once. V shed 0 bases and J shed 0 bases, with 7 bases lying between them. Germline loops: CDR1 SGHRS, CDR2 YFSETQ. There are 15 residues in the CDR3. What was sequenced was peripheral blood. This sequence was found in a man in his 70s with acute or convalescent COVID-19. The genes are TRBV5-1 and TRBJ2-1; D is possibly TRBD1 (5 bases). The CDR3 here is CASSLGGSSYNEQFF. In DNA form, the CDR3 reads TGCGCCAGCAGCTTGGGGGGCAGCTCCTACAATGAGCAGTTCTTC.